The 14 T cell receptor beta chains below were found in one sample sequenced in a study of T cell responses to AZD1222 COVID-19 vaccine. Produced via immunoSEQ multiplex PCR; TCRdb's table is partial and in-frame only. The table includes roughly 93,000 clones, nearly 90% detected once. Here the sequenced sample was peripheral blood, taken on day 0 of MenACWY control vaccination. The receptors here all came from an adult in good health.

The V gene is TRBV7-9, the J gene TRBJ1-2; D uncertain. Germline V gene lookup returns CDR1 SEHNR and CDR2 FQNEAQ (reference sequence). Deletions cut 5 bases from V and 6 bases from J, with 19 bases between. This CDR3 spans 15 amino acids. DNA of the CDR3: TGTGCCAGCAGCCCTATCGGGCCCTCCCCAAATGGCTACACCTTC. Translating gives CASSPIGPSPNGYTF. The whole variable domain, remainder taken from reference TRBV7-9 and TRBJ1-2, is DTGVSQNPRHKITKRGQNVTFRCDPISEHNRLYWYRQTLGQGPEFLTYFQNEAQLEKSRLLSDRFSAERPKGSFSTLEIQRTEQGDSAMYLCASSPIGPSPNGYTFGSGTRLTVV.

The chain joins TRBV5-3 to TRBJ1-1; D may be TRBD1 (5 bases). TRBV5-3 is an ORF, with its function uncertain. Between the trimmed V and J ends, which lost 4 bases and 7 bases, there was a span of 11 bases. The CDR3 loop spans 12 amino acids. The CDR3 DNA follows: TGTGCCAGAAGCGGGGGATTACTTGAAGCTTTCTTT. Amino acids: CARSGGLLEAFF.

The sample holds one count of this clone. The chain's CDR3 is CASSLGDSSGANVLTF. In DNA, the CDR3 is TGTGCCAGCAGCTTGGGGGACAGCTCTGGGGCCAACGTCCTGACTTTC. The chain has TRBV7-8 and TRBJ2-6; 7 nucleotides match TRBD1. Germline V gene lookup returns CDR1 SGHVS and CDR2 FQNEAQ. The CDR3 extends over 16 amino acids. V lost 3 bases to trimming and J lost 0 bases; unmatched junction nucleotides: 2.

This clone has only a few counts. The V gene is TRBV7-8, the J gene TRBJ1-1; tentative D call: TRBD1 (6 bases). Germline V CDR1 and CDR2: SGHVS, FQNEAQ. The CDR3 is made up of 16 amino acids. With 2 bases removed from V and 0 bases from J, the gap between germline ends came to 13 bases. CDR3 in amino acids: CASSLSQGRMNTEAFF. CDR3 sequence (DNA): TGTGCCAGCAGCTTATCCCAGGGGAGGATGAACACTGAAGCTTTCTTT.

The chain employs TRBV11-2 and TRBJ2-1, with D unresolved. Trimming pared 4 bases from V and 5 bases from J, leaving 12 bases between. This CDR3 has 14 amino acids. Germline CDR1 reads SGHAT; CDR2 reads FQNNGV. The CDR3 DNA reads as TGTGCCAGCAGCTACCTACGTGGGAACAATGAGCAGTTCTTC. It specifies CASSYLRGNNEQFF.

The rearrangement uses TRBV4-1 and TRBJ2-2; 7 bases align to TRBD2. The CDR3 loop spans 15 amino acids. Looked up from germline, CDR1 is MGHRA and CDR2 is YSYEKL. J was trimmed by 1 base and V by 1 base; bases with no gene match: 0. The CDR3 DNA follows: TGCGCCAGCAGCCAAGCGGGGGGGAACACCGGGGAGCTGTTTTTT. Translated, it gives CASSQAGGNTGELFF.

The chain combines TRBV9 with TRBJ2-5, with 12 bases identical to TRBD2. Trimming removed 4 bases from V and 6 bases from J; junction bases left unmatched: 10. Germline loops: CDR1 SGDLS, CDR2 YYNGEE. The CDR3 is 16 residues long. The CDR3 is CASSNLPSGGAQTQYF. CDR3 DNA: TGTGCCAGCAGCAACCTACCTAGCGGGGGGGCCCAGACCCAGTACTTC.

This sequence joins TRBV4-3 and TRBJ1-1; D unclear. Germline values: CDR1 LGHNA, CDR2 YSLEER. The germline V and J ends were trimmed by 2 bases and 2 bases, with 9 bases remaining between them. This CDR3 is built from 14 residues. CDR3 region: CASSQYASNTEAFF. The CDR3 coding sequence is TGCGCCAGCAGCCAATATGCGTCCAACACTGAAGCTTTCTTT.

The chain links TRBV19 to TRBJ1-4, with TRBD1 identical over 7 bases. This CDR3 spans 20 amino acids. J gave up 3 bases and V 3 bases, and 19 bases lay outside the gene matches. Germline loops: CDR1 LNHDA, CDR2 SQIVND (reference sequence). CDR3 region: CASSIRGDLPPGQPNEKLFF. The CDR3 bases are TGTGCCAGTAGTATTAGGGGCGATCTCCCACCGGGACAGCCTAATGAAAAACTGTTTTTT.

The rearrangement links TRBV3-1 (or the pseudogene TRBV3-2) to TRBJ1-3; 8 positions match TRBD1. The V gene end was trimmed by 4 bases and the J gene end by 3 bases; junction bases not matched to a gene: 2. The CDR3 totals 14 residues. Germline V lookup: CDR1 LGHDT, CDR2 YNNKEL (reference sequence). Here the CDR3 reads CASSRQGFGNTIYF. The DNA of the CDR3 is TGTGCCAGCAGCCGACAGGGGTTTGGAAACACCATATATTTT.

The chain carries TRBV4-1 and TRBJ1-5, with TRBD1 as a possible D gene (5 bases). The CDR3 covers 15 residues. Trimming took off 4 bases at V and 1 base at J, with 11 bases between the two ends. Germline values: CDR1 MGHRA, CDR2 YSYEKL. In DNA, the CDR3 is TGCGCCAGCAGCCCGTCCACAGGAAGCAATCAGCCCCAGCATTTT. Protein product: CASSPSTGSNQPQHF.

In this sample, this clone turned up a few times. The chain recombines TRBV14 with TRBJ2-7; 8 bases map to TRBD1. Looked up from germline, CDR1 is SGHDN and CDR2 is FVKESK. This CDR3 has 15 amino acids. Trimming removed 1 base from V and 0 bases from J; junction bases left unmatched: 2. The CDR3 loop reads CASSQVQGASYEQYF. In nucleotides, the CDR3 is TGTGCCAGCAGCCAAGTCCAGGGGGCCTCCTACGAGCAGTACTTC.

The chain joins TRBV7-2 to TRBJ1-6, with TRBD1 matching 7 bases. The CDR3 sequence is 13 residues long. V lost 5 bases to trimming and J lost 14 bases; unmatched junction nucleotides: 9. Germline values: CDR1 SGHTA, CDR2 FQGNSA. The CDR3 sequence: CASSLDRDITLHF. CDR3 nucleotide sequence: TGTGCCAGCAGCCTAGACAGGGATATAACCCTCCACTTT.

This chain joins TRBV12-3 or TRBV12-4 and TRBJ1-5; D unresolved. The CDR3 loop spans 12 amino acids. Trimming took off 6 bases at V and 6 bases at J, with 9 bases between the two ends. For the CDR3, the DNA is TGTGCCAGCAGGAGTAGGGCTCAGCCCCAGCATTTT. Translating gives CASRSRAQPQHF.